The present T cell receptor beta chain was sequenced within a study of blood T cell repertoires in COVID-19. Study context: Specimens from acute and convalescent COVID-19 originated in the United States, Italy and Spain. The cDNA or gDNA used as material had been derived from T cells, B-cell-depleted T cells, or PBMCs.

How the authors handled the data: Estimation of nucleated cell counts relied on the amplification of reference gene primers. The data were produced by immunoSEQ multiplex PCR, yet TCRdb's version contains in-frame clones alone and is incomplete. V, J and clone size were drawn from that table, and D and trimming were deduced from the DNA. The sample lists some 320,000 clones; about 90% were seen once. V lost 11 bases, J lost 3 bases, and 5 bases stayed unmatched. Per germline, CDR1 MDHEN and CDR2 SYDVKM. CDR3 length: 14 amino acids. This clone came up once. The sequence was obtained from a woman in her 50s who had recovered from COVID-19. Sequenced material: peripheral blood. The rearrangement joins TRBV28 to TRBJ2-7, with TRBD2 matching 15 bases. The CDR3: CAAGLAGGHYEQYF. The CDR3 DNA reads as TGTGCCGCGGGACTAGCGGGAGGCCACTACGAGCAGTACTTC.